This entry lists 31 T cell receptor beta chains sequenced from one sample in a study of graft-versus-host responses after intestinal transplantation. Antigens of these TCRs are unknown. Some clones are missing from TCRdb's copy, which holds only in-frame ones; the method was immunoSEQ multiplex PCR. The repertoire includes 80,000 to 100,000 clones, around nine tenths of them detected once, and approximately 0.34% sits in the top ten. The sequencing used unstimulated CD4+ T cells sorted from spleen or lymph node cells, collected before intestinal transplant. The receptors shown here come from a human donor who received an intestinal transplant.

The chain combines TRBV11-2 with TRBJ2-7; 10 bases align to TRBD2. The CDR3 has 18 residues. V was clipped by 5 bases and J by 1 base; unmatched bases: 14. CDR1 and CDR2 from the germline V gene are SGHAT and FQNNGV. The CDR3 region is CASSTLTRIAGGSYEQYF. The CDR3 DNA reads TGTGCCAGCAGCACTCTCACAAGAATAGCGGGAGGATCCTACGAGCAGTACTTC.

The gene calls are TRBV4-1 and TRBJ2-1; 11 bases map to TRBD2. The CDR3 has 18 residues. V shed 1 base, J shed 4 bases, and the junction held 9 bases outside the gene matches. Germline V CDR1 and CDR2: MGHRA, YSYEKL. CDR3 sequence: CASSQVLTSGSFYNEQFF. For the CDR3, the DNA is TGCGCCAGCAGCCAAGTTCTTACTAGCGGGAGCTTTTACAATGAGCAGTTCTTC.

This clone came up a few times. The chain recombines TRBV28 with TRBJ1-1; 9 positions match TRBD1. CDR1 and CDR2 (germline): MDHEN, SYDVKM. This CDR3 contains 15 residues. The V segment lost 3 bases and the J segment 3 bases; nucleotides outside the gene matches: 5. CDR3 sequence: CASSFLRDRDTEAFF. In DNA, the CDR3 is TGTGCCAGCAGTTTCCTCCGGGACAGGGACACTGAAGCTTTCTTT.

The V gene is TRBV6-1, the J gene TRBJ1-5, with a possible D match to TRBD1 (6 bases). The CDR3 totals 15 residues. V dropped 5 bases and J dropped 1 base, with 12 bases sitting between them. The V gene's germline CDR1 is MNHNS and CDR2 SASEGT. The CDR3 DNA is TGTGCCAGCAGTCCCAGGGGAATCAGCAATCAGCCCCAGCATTTT. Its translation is CASSPRGISNQPQHF.

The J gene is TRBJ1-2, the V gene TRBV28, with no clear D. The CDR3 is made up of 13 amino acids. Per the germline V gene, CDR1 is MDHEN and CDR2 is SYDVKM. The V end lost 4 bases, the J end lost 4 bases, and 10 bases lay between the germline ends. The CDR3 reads CASSSTGFYGYTF. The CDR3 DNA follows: TGTGCCAGCAGTTCTACGGGTTTCTATGGCTACACCTTC.

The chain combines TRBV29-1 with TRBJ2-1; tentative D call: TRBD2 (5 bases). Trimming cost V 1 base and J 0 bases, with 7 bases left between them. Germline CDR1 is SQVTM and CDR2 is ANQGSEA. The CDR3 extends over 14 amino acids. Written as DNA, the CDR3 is TGCAGCGTTGAAGTGAGGGACTCCTACAATGAGCAGTTCTTC. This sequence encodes CSVEVRDSYNEQFF.

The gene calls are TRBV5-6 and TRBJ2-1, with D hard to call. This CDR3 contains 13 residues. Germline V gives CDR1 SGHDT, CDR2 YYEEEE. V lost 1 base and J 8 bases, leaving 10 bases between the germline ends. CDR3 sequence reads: CASSLPGTYEQFF. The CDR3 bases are TGTGCCAGCAGCTTGCCAGGTACCTATGAGCAGTTCTTC.

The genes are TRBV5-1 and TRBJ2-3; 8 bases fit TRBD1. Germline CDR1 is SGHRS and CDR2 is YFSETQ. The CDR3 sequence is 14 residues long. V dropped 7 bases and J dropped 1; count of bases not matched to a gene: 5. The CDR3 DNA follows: TGCGCCAGCGCCGGACAGGGCGGCACAGATACGCAGTATTTT. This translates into CASAGQGGTDTQYF.

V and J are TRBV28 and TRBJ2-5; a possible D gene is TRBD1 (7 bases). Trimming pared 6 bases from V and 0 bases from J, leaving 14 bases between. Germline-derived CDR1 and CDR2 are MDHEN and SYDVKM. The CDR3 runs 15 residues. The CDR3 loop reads CASSAGGMYQETQYF. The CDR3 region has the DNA TGTGCCAGCAGCGCAGGGGGGATGTACCAAGAGACCCAGTACTTC.

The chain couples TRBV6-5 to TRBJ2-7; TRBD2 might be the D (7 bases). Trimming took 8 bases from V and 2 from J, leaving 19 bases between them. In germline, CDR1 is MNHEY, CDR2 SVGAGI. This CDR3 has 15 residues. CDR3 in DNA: TGTGCCAGCGCCTCGCCGGGGAGGGGGGCCTACGAGCAGTACTTC. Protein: CASASPGRGAYEQYF.

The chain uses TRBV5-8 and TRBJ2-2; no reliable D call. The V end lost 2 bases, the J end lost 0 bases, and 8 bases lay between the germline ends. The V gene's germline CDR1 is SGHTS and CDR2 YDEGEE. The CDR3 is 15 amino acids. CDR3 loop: CASSFKRTNTGELFF. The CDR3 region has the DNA TGTGCCAGCAGCTTCAAGAGAACGAACACCGGGGAGCTGTTTTTT. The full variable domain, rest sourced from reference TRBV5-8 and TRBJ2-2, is EAGVTQSPTHLIKTRGQQATLRCSPISGHTSVYWYQQALGLGLQFLLWYDEGEERNRGNFPPRFSGRQFPNYSSELNVNALELEDSALYLCASSFKRTNTGELFFGEGSRLTVL.

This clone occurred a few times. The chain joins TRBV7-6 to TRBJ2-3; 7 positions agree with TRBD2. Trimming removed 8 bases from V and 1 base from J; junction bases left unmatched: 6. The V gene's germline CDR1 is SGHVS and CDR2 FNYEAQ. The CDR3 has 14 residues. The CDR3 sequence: CASGEGPGTDTQYF. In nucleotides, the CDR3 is TGTGCCAGCGGGGAGGGACCCGGCACAGATACGCAGTATTTT.

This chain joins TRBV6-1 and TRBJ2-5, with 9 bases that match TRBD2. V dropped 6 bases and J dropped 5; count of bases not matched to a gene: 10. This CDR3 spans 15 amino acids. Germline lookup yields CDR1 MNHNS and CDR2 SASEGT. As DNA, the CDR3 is TGTGCCAGCAGCAGGACTAGCGTAGGTGGGGAGACCCAGTACTTC. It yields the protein CASSRTSVGGETQYF.

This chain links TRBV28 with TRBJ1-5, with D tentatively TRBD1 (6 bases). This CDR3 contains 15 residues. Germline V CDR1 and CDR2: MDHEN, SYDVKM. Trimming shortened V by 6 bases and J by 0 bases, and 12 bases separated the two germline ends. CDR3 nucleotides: TGTGCCAGCAGCCCGAGGGGGTATAGCAATCAGCCCCAGCATTTT. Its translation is CASSPRGYSNQPQHF.

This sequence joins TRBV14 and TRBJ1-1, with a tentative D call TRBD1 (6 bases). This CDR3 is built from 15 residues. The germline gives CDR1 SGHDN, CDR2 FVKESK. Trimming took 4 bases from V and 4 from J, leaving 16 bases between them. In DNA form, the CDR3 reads TGTGCCAGCAGCCCGAAATACAGGGTTGGCACTGAAGCTTTCTTT. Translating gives CASSPKYRVGTEAFF.

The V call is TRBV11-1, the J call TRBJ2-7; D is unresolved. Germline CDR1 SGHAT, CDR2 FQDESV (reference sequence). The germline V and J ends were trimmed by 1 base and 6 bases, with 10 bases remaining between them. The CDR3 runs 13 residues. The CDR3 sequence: CASSLVVRGEQYF. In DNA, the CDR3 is TGTGCCAGCAGCTTAGTAGTGAGAGGCGAGCAGTACTTC.

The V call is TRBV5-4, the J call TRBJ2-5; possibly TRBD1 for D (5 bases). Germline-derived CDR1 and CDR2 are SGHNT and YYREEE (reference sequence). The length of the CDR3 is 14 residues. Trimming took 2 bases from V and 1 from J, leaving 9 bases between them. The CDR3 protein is CASSFPQGQETQYF. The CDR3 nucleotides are TGTGCCAGCAGCTTCCCTCAGGGCCAAGAGACCCAGTACTTC.

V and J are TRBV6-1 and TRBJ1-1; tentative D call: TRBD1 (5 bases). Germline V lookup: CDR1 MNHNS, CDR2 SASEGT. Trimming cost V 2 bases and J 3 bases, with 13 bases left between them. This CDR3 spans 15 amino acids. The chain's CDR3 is CASSEFGGSDTEAFF. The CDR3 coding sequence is TGTGCCAGCAGTGAATTCGGGGGGTCGGACACTGAAGCTTTCTTT.

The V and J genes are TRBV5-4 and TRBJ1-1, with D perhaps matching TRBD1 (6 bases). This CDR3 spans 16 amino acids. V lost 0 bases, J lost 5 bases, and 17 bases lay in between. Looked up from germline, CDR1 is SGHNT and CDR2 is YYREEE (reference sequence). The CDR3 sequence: CASSLGVWAGDTEAFF. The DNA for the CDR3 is TGTGCCAGCAGCTTGGGGGTGTGGGCAGGGGATACTGAAGCTTTCTTT.

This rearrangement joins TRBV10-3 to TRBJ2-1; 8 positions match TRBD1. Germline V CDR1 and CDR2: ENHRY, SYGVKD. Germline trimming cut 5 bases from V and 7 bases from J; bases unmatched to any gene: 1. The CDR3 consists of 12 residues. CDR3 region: CAISRTGNEQFF. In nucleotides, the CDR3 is TGTGCCATCAGTAGGACAGGGAATGAGCAGTTCTTC.

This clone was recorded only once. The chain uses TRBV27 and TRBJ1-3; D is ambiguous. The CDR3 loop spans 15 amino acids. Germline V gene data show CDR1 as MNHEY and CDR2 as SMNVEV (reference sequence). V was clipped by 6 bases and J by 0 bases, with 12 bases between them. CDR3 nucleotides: TGTGCCAGCAGCCTCGAGGGATCCTCTGGAAACACCATATATTTT. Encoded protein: CASSLEGSSGNTIYF.

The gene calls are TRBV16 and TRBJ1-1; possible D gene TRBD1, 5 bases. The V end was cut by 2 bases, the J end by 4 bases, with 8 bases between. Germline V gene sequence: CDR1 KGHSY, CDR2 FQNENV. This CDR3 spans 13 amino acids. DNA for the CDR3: TGTGCCAGCAGCCAACCAGGGTCCACTGAAGCTTTCTTT. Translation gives CASSQPGSTEAFF.

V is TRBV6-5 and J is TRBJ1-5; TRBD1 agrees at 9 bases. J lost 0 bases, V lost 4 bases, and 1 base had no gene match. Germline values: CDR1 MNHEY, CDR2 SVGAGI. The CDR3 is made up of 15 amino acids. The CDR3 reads CASSSDRGSNQPQHF. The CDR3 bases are TGTGCCAGCAGTTCGGACAGGGGTAGCAATCAGCCCCAGCATTTT.

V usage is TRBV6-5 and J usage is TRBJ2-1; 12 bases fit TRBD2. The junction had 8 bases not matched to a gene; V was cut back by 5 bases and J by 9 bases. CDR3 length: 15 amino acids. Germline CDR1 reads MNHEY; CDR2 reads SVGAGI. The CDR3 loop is CASSGPSGRGGEQFF. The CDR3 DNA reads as TGTGCCAGCAGTGGCCCTAGCGGGAGGGGGGGTGAGCAGTTCTTC.

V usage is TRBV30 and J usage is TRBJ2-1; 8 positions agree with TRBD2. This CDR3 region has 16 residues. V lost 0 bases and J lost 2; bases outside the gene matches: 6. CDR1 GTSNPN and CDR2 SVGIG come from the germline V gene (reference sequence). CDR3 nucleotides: TGTGCCTGGAGTGTACGGGGGGGGGTGGCCTACAATGAGCAGTTCTTC. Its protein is CAWSVRGGVAYNEQFF.

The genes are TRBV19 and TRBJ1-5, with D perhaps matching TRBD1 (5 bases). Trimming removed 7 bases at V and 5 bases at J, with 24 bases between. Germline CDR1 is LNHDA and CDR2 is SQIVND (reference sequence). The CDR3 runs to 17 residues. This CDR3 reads CASNWGRGQSNDQPQHF. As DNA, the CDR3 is TGTGCCAGTAATTGGGGGAGGGGTCAAAGCAATGATCAGCCCCAGCATTTT.

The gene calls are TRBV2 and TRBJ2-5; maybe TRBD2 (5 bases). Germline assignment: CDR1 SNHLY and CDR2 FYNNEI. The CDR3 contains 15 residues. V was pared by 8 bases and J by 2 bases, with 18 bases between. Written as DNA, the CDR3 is TGTGCCAGCGGGGAGTGGAATGCCCTACAAGAGACCCAGTACTTC. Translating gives CASGEWNALQETQYF.

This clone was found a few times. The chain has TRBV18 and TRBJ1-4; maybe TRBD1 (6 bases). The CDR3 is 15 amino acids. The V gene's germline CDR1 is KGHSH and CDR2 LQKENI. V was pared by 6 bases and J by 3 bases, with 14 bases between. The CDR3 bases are TGTGCCAGCTCGCGCGACAGGAGTTCTAATGAAAAACTGTTTTTT. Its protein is CASSRDRSSNEKLFF.

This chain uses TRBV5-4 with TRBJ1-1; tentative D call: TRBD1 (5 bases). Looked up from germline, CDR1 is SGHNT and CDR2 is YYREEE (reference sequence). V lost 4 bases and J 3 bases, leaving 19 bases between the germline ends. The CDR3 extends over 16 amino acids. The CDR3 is CASSNGLTRGDTEAFF. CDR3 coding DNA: TGTGCCAGCAGCAACGGCCTTACTCGGGGGGACACTGAAGCTTTCTTT.

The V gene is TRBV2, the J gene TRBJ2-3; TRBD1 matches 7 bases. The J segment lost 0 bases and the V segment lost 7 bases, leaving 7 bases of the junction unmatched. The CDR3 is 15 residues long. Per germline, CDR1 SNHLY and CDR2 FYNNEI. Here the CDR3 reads CASNPGQPSTDTQYF. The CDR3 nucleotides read TGTGCCAGCAACCCGGGACAGCCAAGCACAGATACGCAGTATTTT. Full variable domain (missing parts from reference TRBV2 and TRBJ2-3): EPEVTQTPSHQVTQMGQEVILRCVPISNHLYFYWYRQILGQKVEFLVSFYNNEISEKSEIFDDQFSVERPDGSNFTLKIRSTKLEDSAMYFCASNPGQPSTDTQYFGPGTRLTVL.

CDR3 sequence reads: CASSLGTSGSFGYEQYF. The CDR3 bases are TGTGCCAGCAGCTTGGGGACTAGCGGGAGTTTCGGTTACGAGCAGTACTTC. The J gene is TRBJ2-7, the V gene TRBV7-8, with TRBD2 matching 14 bases. V was clipped by 3 bases and J by 4 bases; unmatched bases: 8. Germline V gene sequence: CDR1 SGHVS, CDR2 FQNEAQ. This CDR3 has 17 amino acids.